The sequence of this TCR beta chain was determined in a study of blood T cell repertoires in COVID-19. Turning to the study itself: Acute-phase and convalescent COVID-19 samples originated in the United States, Italy and Spain. The cDNA or gDNA used as material had been derived from T cells, B-cell-depleted T cells, or PBMCs.

CDR3 length equals 13 residues. Germline V gene lookup returns CDR1 SGHNT and CDR2 YYREEE (reference sequence). V lost 4 bases to trimming and J lost 8 bases; unmatched junction nucleotides: 8. Per the original methods: Amplified reference gene primers provided the basis for estimating nucleated cell counts. Clones were sequenced by immunoSEQ multiplex PCR, and TCRdb holds only the in-frame ones, with some missing. V, J and clone size reflect that table, while D and trimming were determined from the DNA. Found here are 250,000 or so clones, around 81% of them singletons; the top ten hold approximately 1.8%. This clone came up a few times.

The genes are TRBV5-4 and TRBJ1-2; 7 positions match TRBD1. The clonotype comes from a young man who had recovered from COVID-19. Sequenced: peripheral blood. DNA for the CDR3: TGTGCCAGCAGCCCCGACAGGGTGGACGGCTACACCTTC. Encoded protein: CASSPDRVDGYTF.